A single T cell receptor (beta chain) is shown here with its context. Its antigen is still unknown. Using 10 ml of fresh peripheral blood, PBMCs were prepared. With V trimmed by 6 bases and J by 12 bases, 7 bases remained unmatched. The CDR3 runs 11 residues. Germline V gives CDR1 DFQATT, CDR2 SNEGSKA (reference sequence). There were TCR beta CDR3 regions amplified from RNA transcripts. The HTBI set primed first-round TCR CDR3 RT-PCR. TCRdb analysed the multiplex PCR reads with MiXCR anew, one entry per CDR3 protein. The sample gives around 350,000 distinct CDR3 sequences, 14% of which show up once; roughly 21% is in the top ten. This entry is derived from a study of T cells in Graves' hyperthyroidism and ophthalmopathy. General study findings and limits: In validation, the model predicted ophthalmopathy. These predictions came a median about 6.8 months before onset. Most clonotypes expanded in the thyroid (above 0.001) were also present in blood.

The material sequenced was blood. The sequence was obtained from a woman aged 30 to 39 with Graves' ophthalmopathy. The chain links TRBV20-1 to TRBJ2-1; 8 nucleotides match TRBD2. The CDR3 region has the DNA TGCAGTGCCCAAGCGGGGGTCGGGCAGTTCTTC. Protein sequence: CSAQAGVGQFF.